The 4 T cell receptor beta chains below were found in one sample sequenced in a study. From the RT-PCR reads, TCRdb called clonotypes with MiXCR, one entry per CDR3 protein. Of 650,000 to 800,000 distinct CDR3 sequences in the sample, about 14% were seen once. Sequenced: memory CD4+ T cells from blood. These receptors all come from a female donor in good health, serving as a healthy control.

This clonotype showed up just a few times. The chain employs TRBV20-1 and TRBJ1-6; D remains ambiguous. Looked up from germline, CDR1 is DFQATT and CDR2 is SNEGSKA (reference sequence). The CDR3 has 15 residues. Trimming removed 5 bases from V and 6 bases from J, with 17 bases in between. CDR3 bases: TGCAGTGCTCTTGAAACACAGAAGTTTAATTCACCCCTCCACTTT. Its translation is CSALETQKFNSPLHF.

The chain couples TRBV7-9 to TRBJ1-5; unclear D gene. Per germline, CDR1 SEHNR and CDR2 FQNEAQ (reference sequence). V was cut by 4 bases and J by 2 bases, with 12 bases left in between. The CDR3 consists of 15 residues. CDR3: CASSSNEFGNQPQHF. In DNA, the CDR3 is TGTGCCAGCAGCTCTAACGAGTTTGGCAATCAGCCCCAGCATTTT.

There are a few counts of this clonotype. The J gene is TRBJ1-1, the V gene TRBV5-1; no firm D call. The germline gives CDR1 SGHRS, CDR2 YFSETQ. V lost 0 bases and J lost 6, with 21 bases in between. The CDR3 extends over 17 amino acids. The CDR3 protein is CASSLAGIGSSNAEAFF. CDR3 DNA sequence: TGCGCCAGCAGCTTGGCCGGCATAGGGTCGTCGAATGCTGAAGCTTTCTTT.

This clonotype was observed a handful of times. DNA of the CDR3: TGTGCCAGCGGGCCGTCCTCCTACGAGCAGTACTTC. Its translation is CASGPSSYEQYF. The J gene is TRBJ2-7, the V gene TRBV14, with D unresolved. Per germline, CDR1 SGHDN and CDR2 FVKESK. V was trimmed by 8 bases and J by 0 bases, leaving 8 bases between them. The CDR3 contains 12 residues.